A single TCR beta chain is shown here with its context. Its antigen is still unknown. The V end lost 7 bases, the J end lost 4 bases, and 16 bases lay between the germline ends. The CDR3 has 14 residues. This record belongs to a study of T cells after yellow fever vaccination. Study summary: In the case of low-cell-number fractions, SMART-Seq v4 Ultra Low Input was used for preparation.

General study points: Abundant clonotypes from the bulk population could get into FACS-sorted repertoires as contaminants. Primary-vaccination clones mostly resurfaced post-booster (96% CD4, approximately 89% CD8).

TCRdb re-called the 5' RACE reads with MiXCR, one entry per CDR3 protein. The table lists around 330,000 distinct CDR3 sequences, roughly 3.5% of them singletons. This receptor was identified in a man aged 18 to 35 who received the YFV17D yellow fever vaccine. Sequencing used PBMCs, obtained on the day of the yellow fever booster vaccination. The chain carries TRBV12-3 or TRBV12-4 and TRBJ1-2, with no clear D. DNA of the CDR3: TGTGCCAGCAACACGGACGATTCGGTCTATGGCTACACCTTC. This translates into CASNTDDSVYGYTF.